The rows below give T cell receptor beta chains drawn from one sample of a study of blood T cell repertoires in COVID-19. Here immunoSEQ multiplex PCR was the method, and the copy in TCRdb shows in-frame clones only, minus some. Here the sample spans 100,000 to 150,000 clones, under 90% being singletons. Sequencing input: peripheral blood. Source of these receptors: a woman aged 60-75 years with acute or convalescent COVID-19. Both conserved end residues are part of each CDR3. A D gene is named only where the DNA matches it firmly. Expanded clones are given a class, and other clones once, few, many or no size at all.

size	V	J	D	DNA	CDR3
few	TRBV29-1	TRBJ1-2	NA	TGCAGCGTCCCCCCTGGGGGGGCCAATGGCTACACCTTC	CSVPPGGANGYTF
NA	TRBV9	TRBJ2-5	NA	TGTGCCAGCAGCATCCAACAGGGAAAAGAGACCCAGTACTTC	CASSIQQGKETQYF
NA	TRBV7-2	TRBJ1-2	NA	TGTGCCAGCAGTTTGGGGCGCGAGAACTATGGCTACACCTTC	CASSLGRENYGYTF
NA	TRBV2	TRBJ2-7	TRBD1	TGTGCCAGCACCCCGGACAGGGGAGGTCTCGAGCAGTACTTC	CASTPDRGGLEQYF
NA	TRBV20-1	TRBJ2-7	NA	TGCAGTGCTTCCCTGACAGGAGAGCAGTACTTC	CSASLTGEQYF
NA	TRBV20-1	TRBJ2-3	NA	TGCAGTGCCAGTACCGGGCTGACAGGAGACACAGATACGCAGTATTTT	CSASTGLTGDTDTQYF
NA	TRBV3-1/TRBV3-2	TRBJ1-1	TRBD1	TGTGCCAGCAGCCACCGGGACAGGGGAACTGAAGCTTTCTTT	CASSHRDRGTEAFF
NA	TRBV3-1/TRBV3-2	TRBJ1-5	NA	TGTGCCAGCAGCCAAGCTGGAGATAGCAATCAGCCCCAGCATTTT	CASSQAGDSNQPQHF
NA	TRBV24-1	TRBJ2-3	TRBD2	TGTGCCACCAGTGATCAGGGCAGCGGGGGGTCTTACGATACGCAGTATTTT	CATSDQGSGGSYDTQYF
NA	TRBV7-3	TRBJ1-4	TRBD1	TGTGCCAGCAGCCCAGAACCGGGACAGTCTTACGAAAAACTGTTTTTT	CASSPEPGQSYEKLFF
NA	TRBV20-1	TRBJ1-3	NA	TGCAGTGCTAGTCCCATCGGAAACACCATATATTTT	CSASPIGNTIYF
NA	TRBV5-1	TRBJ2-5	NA	TGCGCCAGCAGCCTCGGGGACCAAGAGACCCAGTACTTC	CASSLGDQETQYF
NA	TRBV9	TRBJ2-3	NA	TGTGCCAGCAGCCCCAGGTCTGACGGCACAGATACGCAGTATTTT	CASSPRSDGTDTQYF
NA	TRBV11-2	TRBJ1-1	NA	TGTGCCAGCAGCTTTCTCTCTGAAGCTTTCTTT	CASSFLSEAFF
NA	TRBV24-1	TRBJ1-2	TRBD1	TGTGCCACCAGTGACCCTGCCGGGACAGGTCTATTCTATGGCTACACCTTC	CATSDPAGTGLFYGYTF
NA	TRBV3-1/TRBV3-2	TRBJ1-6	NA	TGTGCCAGCAGCCAAGCTAGGACAGCCTATAATTCACCCCTCCACTTT	CASSQARTAYNSPLHF
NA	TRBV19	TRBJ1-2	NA	TGTGCCAGTAGTACCTCCAATAGTATTTATGGCTACACCTTC	CASSTSNSIYGYTF
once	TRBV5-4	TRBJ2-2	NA	TGTGCCAGCAGCTCCAGGGTGTCCGGGGAGCTGTTTTTT	CASSSRVSGELFF
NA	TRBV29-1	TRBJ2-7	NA	TGCAGCGCCCTCTCCGGCCGGGGATTCTCCTACGAGCAGTACTTC	CSALSGRGFSYEQYF
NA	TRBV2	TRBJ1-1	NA	TGTGCCACCCAACCGGGGGGGCAGAACACTGAAGCTTTCTTT	CATQPGGQNTEAFF
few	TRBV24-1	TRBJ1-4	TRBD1	TGTGCCACCAGTGATTCAGGGGGAGGTGAAAAACTGTTTTTT	CATSDSGGGEKLFF